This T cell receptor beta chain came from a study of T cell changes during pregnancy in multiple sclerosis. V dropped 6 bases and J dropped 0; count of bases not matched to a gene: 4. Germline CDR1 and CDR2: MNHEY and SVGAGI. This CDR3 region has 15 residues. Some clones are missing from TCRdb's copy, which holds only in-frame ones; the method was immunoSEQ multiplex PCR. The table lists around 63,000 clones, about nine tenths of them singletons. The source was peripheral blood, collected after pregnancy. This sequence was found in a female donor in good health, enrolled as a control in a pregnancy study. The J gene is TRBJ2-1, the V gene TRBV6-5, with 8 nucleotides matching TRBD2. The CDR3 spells CASSRGGFSYNEQFF. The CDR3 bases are TGTGCCAGCAGCCGGGGGGGGTTCTCCTACAATGAGCAGTTCTTC.